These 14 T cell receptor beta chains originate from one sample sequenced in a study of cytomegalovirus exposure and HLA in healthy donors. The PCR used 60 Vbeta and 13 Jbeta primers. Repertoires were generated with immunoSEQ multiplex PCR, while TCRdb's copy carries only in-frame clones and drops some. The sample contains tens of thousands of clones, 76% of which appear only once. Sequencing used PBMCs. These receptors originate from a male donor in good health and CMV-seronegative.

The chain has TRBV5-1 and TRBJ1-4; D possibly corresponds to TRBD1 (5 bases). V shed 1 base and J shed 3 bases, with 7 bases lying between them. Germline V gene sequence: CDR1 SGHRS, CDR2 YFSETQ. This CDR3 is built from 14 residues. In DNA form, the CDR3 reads TGCGCCAGCAGCTTGACAGGACCTAATGAAAAACTGTTTTTT. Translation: CASSLTGPNEKLFF. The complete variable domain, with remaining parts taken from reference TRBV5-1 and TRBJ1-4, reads KAGVTQTPRYLIKTRGQQVTLSCSPISGHRSVSWYQQTPGQGLQFLFEYFSETQRNKGNFPGRFSGRQFSNSRSEMNVSTLELGDSALYLCASSLTGPNEKLFFGSGTQLSVL.

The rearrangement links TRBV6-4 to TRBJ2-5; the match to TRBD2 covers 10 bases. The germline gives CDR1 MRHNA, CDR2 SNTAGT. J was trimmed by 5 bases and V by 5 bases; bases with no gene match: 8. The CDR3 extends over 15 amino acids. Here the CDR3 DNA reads TGTGCCAGCAGTCGTGTAGCGGGAGGTCGCGAGACCCAGTACTTC. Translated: CASSRVAGGRETQYF.

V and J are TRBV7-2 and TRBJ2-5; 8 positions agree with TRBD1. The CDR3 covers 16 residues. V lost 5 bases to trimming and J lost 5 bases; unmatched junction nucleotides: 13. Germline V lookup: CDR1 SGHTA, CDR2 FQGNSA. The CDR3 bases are TGTGCCAGCAGCGGAGGACAGGGAAGGTTTTTGGAGACCCAGTACTTC. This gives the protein CASSGGQGRFLETQYF.

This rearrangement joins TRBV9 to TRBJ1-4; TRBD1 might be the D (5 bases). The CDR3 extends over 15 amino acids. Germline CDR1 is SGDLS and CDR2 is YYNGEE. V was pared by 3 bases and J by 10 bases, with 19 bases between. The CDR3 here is CASSAGGGENGKLFF. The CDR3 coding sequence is TGTGCCAGCAGCGCGGGGGGGGGAGAAAACGGAAAACTGTTTTTT. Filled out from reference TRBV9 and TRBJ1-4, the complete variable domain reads DSGVTQTPKHLITATGQRVTLRCSPRSGDLSVYWYQQSLDQGLQFLIQYYNGEERAKGNILERFSAQQFPDLHSELNLSSLELGDSALYFCASSAGGGENGKLFFGSGTQLSVL.

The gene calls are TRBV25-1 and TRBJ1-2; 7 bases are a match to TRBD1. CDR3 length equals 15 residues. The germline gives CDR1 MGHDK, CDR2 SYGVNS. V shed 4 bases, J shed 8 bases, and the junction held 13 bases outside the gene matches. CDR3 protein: CASSGSILGTDGYTF. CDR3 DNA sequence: TGTGCCAGCAGTGGGAGTATATTGGGGACAGACGGCTACACCTTC.

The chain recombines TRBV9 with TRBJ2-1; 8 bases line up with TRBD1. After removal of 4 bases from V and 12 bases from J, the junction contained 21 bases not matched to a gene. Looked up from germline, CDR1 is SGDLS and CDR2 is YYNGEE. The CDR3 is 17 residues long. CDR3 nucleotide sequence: TGTGCCAGCAGCCCGTCCCACGGGACAGGTCCTCTTGACGGGCAGTTCTTC. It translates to CASSPSHGTGPLDGQFF. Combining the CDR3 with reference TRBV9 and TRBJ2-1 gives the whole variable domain DSGVTQTPKHLITATGQRVTLRCSPRSGDLSVYWYQQSLDQGLQFLIQYYNGEERAKGNILERFSAQQFPDLHSELNLSSLELGDSALYFCASSPSHGTGPLDGQFFGPGTRLTVL.

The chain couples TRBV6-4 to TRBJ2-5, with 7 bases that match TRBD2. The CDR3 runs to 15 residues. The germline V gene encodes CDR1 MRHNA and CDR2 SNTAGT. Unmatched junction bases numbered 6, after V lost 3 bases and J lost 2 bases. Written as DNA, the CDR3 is TGTGCCAGCAGTGAAGGGGCGGGAGCTCAAGAGACCCAGTACTTC. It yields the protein CASSEGAGAQETQYF.

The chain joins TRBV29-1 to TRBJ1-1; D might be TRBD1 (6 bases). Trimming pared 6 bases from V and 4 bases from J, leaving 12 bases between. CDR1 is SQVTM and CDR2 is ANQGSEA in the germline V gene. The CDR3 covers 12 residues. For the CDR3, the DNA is TGCAGCGTGAGACAGGAAGGCACTGAAGCTTTCTTT. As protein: CSVRQEGTEAFF. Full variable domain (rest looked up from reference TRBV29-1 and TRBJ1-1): SAVISQKPSRDICQRGTSLTIQCQVDSQVTMMFWYRQQPGQSLTLIATANQGSEATYESGFVIDKFPISRPNLTFSTLTVSNMSPEDSSIYLCSVRQEGTEAFFGQGTRLTVV.

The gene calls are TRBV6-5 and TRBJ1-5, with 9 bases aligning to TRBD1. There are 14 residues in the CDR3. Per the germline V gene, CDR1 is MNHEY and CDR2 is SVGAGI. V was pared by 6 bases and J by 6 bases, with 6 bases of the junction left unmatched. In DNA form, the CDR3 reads TGTGCCAGCAGCCCCGGGACAGGGTTTCAGCCCCAGCATTTT. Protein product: CASSPGTGFQPQHF.

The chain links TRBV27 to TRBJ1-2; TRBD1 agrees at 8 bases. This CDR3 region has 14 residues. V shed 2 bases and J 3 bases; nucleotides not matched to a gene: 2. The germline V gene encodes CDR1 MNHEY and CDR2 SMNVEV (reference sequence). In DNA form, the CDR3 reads TGTGCCAGCAGTTTAACAGGGGGGGACTATGGCTACACCTTC. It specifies CASSLTGGDYGYTF.

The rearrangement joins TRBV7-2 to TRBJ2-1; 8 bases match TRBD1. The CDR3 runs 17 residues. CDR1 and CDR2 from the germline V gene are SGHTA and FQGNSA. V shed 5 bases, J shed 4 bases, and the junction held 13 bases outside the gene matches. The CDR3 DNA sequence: TGTGCCAGCAGCCCAGGCAGGGGGCCACCATCTTACAATGAGCAGTTCTTC. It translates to CASSPGRGPPSYNEQFF.

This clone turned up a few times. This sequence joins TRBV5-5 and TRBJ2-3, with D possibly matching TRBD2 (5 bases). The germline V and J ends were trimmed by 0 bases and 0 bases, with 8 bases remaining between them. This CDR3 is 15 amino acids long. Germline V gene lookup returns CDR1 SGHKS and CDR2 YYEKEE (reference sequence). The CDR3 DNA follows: TGTGCCAGCAGCTTGGACTGGACTAGCACAGATACGCAGTATTTT. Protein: CASSLDWTSTDTQYF.

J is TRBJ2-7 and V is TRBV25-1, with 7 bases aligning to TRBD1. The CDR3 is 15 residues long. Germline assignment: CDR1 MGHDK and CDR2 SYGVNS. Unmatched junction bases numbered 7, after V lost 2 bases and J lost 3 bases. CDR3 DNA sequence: TGTGCCAGCAGTGAAACGGGACAGCTGGACTACGAGCAGTACTTC. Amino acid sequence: CASSETGQLDYEQYF.

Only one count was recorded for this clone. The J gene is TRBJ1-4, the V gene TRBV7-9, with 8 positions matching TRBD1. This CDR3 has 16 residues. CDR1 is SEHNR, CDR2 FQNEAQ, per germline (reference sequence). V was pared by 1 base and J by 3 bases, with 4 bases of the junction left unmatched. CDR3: CASSLGRQGSNEKLFF. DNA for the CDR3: TGTGCCAGCAGCTTAGGACGACAGGGGTCTAATGAAAAACTGTTTTTT. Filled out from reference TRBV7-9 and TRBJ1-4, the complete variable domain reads DTGVSQNPRHKITKRGQNVTFRCDPISEHNRLYWYRQTLGQGPEFLTYFQNEAQLEKSRLLSDRFSAERPKGSFSTLEIQRTEQGDSAMYLCASSLGRQGSNEKLFFGSGTQLSVL.